The 3 T cell receptor beta chains below all came from one sample that was sequenced in a study of Graves' ophthalmopathy and Graves' hyperthyroidism. From RNA, the CDR3 regions of TCR beta chains were amplified and sequenced. The library came from an HTBI-primed first-round RT-PCR and a second-round multiplex PCR. Via MiXCR, TCRdb re-called the multiplex PCR reads, giving one row per CDR3 protein. The sample lists hundreds of thousands of distinct CDR3 sequences; about two fifths were seen once. The source material was peripheral blood. The source of these receptors is an adult man with Graves' ophthalmopathy.

This clonotype occurred many times. The V call is TRBV6-5, the J call TRBJ2-7, with D perhaps TRBD1 (6 bases). V was pared by 5 bases and J by 6 bases, with 11 bases between. CDR1 is MNHEY, CDR2 SVGAGI, per germline. CDR3 length equals 12 residues. For the CDR3, the DNA is TGTGCCAGCAGTGTACCCAGGGGCGAGCAGTACTTC. It translates to CASSVPRGEQYF.

A remark on this clonotype: A much more abundant neighbour one base away suggests this may be a read error. The chain has TRBV20-1 and TRBJ1-2; 8 positions match TRBD1. Germline CDR1 reads DFQATT; CDR2 reads SNEGSKA (reference sequence). This CDR3 is built from 13 residues. DNA of the CDR3: TGCTGTGCTAGAGACAGGGGCGCGGATGGCTACACCTTC. Protein: CCARDRGADGYTF.

This sequence joins TRBV19 and TRBJ1-5; 7 nucleotides match TRBD1. J was trimmed by 11 bases and V by 4 bases; bases with no gene match: 11. There are 14 residues in the CDR3. Germline CDR1 and CDR2: LNHDA and SQIVND (reference sequence). CDR3 sequence reads: CASSTRQGWKTQHF. CDR3 in DNA: TGTGCCAGTAGTACTAGACAGGGATGGAAGACCCAGCATTTT.